This T cell receptor (beta chain) was documented in a study of cytomegalovirus exposure and HLA in healthy donors. As for the study in general: Assignment to the Caucasian-associated ancestry cluster applied to around 76% of the approximately 400 genotyped donors. Broader study findings: One later analysis reportedly identified an Asian-associated ancestry cluster that showed fewer N-insertions than the approximately 710-donor mean. Serostatus for CMV was the only available immune exposure information. Across all donors, roughly uniform sequencing depth was an assumption of the presence/absence analyses.

CDR1 is MGHDK, CDR2 SYGVNS, per germline. The CDR3 length is 15 residues. V was cut by 1 base and J by 0 bases, with 10 bases left in between. Comments on this clone: Its antigen remains unidentified.

Amplification used 60 Vbeta primers and 13 Jbeta primers. Sequenced by immunoSEQ multiplex PCR; TCRdb stores in-frame clones only, minus some. The sample holds 150,000 to 200,000 clones; 79% are singletons and the top ten take 1.5% to 2%. The sequenced material came from PBMCs. The chain combines TRBV25-1 with TRBJ2-7; D not certain. This receptor was taken from a woman in her forties or fifties in good health and CMV-seronegative. The CDR3 DNA follows: TGTGCCAGCAGTGAATCGGTAACCTACTCCTACGAGCAGTACTTC. It yields the protein CASSESVTYSYEQYF.